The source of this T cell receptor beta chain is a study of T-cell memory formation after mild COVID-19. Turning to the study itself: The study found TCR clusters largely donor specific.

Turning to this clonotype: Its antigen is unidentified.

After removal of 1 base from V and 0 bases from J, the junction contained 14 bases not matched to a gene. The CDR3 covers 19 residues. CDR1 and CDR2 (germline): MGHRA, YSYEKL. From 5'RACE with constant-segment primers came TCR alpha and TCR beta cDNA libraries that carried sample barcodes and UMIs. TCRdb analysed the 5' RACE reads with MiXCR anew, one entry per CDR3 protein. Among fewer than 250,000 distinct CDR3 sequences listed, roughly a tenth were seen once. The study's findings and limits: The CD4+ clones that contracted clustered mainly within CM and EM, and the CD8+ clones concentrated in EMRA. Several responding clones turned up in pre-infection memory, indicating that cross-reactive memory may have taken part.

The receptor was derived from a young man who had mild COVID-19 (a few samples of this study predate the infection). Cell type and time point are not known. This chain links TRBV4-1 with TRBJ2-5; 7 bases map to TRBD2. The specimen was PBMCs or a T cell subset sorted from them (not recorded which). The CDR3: CASSQGVVRLADYQETQYF. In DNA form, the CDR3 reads TGCGCCAGCAGCCAAGGTGTAGTTCGACTAGCTGATTACCAAGAGACCCAGTACTTC.